Detailed here is one T cell receptor (beta chain). Its specificity is unknown. The CDR3 spans 15 residues. V lost 4 bases and J lost 8; bases outside the gene matches: 7. The germline CDR1 and CDR2 sequences are SGHRS and YFSETQ. Via MiXCR, TCRdb re-called the 5' RACE reads, giving one row per CDR3 protein. The data show about 18,000 distinct CDR3 sequences, 55% to 75% seen once. The data derive from a study of identical twins. Study results and limitations: Insertions were reduced in abundant cord blood beta clonotypes but not in memory repertoires. Low generation-probability sequences were in excess among twin-shared out-of-frame alpha sequences.

The chain carries TRBV5-1 and TRBJ2-1; the match to TRBD2 covers 12 bases. The sequence was obtained from a woman younger than 30 in good health. This table probably holds off-target reads from a library built for another chain. The specimen sequenced was memory (CD45RO+) T cells sorted from blood. The DNA of the CDR3 is TGCGCCAGCAGCCCTGGGACTAGCGGGTCGGATGAGCAGTTCTTC. It is translated as CASSPGTSGSDEQFF.